Listed here are 14 T cell receptor beta chains from one sample, sequenced in a study of cytomegalovirus exposure and HLA in healthy donors. The PCR employed 60 Vbeta primers together with 13 Jbeta primers. The data were produced by immunoSEQ multiplex PCR, yet TCRdb's version contains in-frame clones alone and is incomplete. The data contain 160,000 or so clones, approximately 82% of them singletons. Material: PBMCs. Receptors were obtained from a male donor in good health and CMV-seronegative.

The CDR3 coding sequence is TGTGCCAGCAGCTCGAGACTAGCGGGAGGAGGAGAGACCCAGTACTTC. Protein: CASSSRLAGGGETQYF. This chain joins TRBV5-4 and TRBJ2-5; 13 bases agree with TRBD2. Germline values: CDR1 SGHNT, CDR2 YYREEE (reference sequence). V trimming: 3 bases; J trimming: 4 bases; junction bases outside the gene matches: 6. The CDR3 consists of 16 residues.

The chain combines TRBV6-5 with TRBJ2-7; the D is unclear. V was cut by 6 bases and J by 2 bases, with 11 bases left in between. The CDR3 runs to 13 residues. The germline V gene encodes CDR1 MNHEY and CDR2 SVGAGI. The DNA for the CDR3 is TGTGCCAGCAGCGTCCTACCGGCCTACGAGCAGTACTTC. This translates into CASSVLPAYEQYF.

The chain carries TRBV2 and TRBJ1-4; D is possibly TRBD1 (5 bases). The CDR3 has 13 amino acids. The germline CDR1 and CDR2 sequences are SNHLY and FYNNEI. The ends were cut back, 5 bases at V and 6 bases at J, with 10 bases in the middle. The chain's CDR3 is CASSRGFDEKLFF. For the CDR3, the DNA is TGTGCCAGCAGTCGGGGGTTCGATGAAAAACTGTTTTTT.

This clone was seen only once. The chain has TRBV29-1 and TRBJ2-5, with 7 bases matching TRBD1. This CDR3 spans 14 amino acids. With V trimmed by 7 bases and J by 1 base, 9 bases remained unmatched. CDR1 SQVTM and CDR2 ANQGSEA come from the germline V gene. The CDR3 DNA reads TGCAGCGCCTCTGGGTGGACAGGCCAAGAGACCCAGTACTTC. Translation: CSASGWTGQETQYF.

The chain couples TRBV9 to TRBJ1-6, with 9 bases matching TRBD1. The CDR3 sequence is 16 residues long. The ends lost 3 bases at V and 6 bases at J; junction bases unmatched: 7. CDR1 is SGDLS and CDR2 is YYNGEE in the germline V gene. CDR3: CASSADPTGGNSPLHF. For the CDR3, the DNA is TGTGCCAGCAGCGCGGACCCGACAGGGGGTAATTCACCCCTCCACTTT.

The chain recombines TRBV29-1 with TRBJ1-1; D is undetermined. V shed 4 bases and J shed 1 base, with 7 bases lying between them. The germline CDR1 and CDR2 sequences are SQVTM and ANQGSEA. There are 12 residues in the CDR3. The CDR3 bases are TGCAGCGTTGTTCCCGGGAACACTGAAGCTTTCTTT. As protein: CSVVPGNTEAFF.

V usage is TRBV7-2 and J usage is TRBJ1-2; TRBD1 might be the D (5 bases). Germline values: CDR1 SGHTA, CDR2 FQGNSA. V shed 5 bases and J shed 0 bases, with 10 bases lying between them. The length of the CDR3 is 14 residues. Here the CDR3 DNA reads TGTGCCAGCAGCGGGGCCCGGGCTAACTATGGCTACACCTTC. Translation gives CASSGARANYGYTF.

The chain employs TRBV11-2 and TRBJ2-7, with D maybe TRBD2 (7 bases). V lost 5 bases, J lost 3 bases, and 11 bases lay in between. CDR3 length: 13 residues. The germline V gene encodes CDR1 SGHAT and CDR2 FQNNGV. The DNA of the CDR3 is TGTGCCAGCAGCCGGGGGGCTCTCTACGAGCAGTACTTC. As protein: CASSRGALYEQYF.

J is TRBJ2-1 and V is TRBV4-1; the D gene is possibly TRBD1 (5 bases). The CDR3 totals 16 residues. Germline CDR1 reads MGHRA; CDR2 reads YSYEKL. Trimming removed 4 bases at V and 2 bases at J, with 15 bases between. CDR3 loop: CASSLSIQGPYNEQFF. Here the CDR3 DNA reads TGCGCCAGCAGCCTTAGTATCCAGGGCCCCTACAATGAGCAGTTCTTC.

This clone was seen a few times. CDR3 amino acids: CASSVDPEPYEQYF. CDR3 DNA: TGTGCCAGCAGCGTAGACCCGGAGCCTTACGAGCAGTACTTC. The gene calls are TRBV9 and TRBJ2-7; D gene ambiguous. Trimming pared 0 bases from V and 4 bases from J, leaving 11 bases between. CDR3 length equals 14 residues. Germline assignment: CDR1 SGDLS and CDR2 YYNGEE.

The V and J genes are TRBV6-1 and TRBJ1-6; TRBD1 might be the D (6 bases). This CDR3 spans 13 amino acids. Germline V gene lookup returns CDR1 MNHNS and CDR2 SASEGT. The ends were cut back, 6 bases at V and 13 bases at J, with 16 bases in the middle. The chain's CDR3 is CASSSRDTLPLHF. In DNA form, the CDR3 reads TGTGCCAGCAGCTCACGGGACACCCTGCCCCTCCACTTT.

The chain links TRBV18 to TRBJ2-3; TRBD1 might be the D (5 bases). The CDR3 loop spans 18 amino acids. Germline CDR1 and CDR2: KGHSH and LQKENI. The ends were cut back, 6 bases at V and 4 bases at J, with 26 bases in the middle. CDR3 region: CASSRSGRVGARSDTQYF. The CDR3 bases are TGTGCCAGCTCCCGCTCCGGCCGGGTAGGGGCTCGTTCAGATACGCAGTATTTT.

The chain links TRBV19 to TRBJ1-5; perhaps TRBD1 as D (6 bases). Germline-derived CDR1 and CDR2 are LNHDA and SQIVND (reference sequence). This CDR3 spans 12 amino acids. Trimming pared 6 bases from V and 7 bases from J, leaving 10 bases between. This CDR3 reads CASSTGNQPQHF. The CDR3, as DNA: TGTGCCAGTAGCACAGGGAACCAGCCCCAGCATTTT.

The chain recombines TRBV6-1 with TRBJ2-3; TRBD2 aligns across 8 bases. This CDR3 has 15 amino acids. V trimming: 4 bases; J trimming: 2 bases; junction bases outside the gene matches: 5. Germline V gene data show CDR1 as MNHNS and CDR2 as SASEGT. CDR3 in DNA: TGTGCCAGCAGTGTTGGGACTAGGCCCACAGATACGCAGTATTTT. Translating it yields CASSVGTRPTDTQYF.